This T cell receptor beta chain was profiled in a study of shared clonotypes between healthy human individuals. Trimming left V 1 base short and J 0 bases short, with 8 bases between. The CDR3 extends over 16 amino acids. Germline V gene sequence: CDR1 SGHRS, CDR2 YFSETQ. Only in-frame clones appear in the TCRdb table, and some are missing; sequencing was by immunoSEQ multiplex PCR. The sample comprises under 1,100,000 clones, about three quarters of which are singletons, and approximately 1.3% rests with the top ten. Sample: memory CD4+ T cells sorted from blood. Sample subset: CD45RA-negative fraction. The chain combines TRBV5-1 with TRBJ2-6; D is perhaps TRBD2 (5 bases). This TCR came from a man aged 18 to 29 in good health. This CDR3 reads CASSLTRSSGANVLTF. CDR3 coding DNA: TGCGCCAGCAGCTTGACTAGGAGCTCTGGGGCCAACGTCCTGACTTTC.